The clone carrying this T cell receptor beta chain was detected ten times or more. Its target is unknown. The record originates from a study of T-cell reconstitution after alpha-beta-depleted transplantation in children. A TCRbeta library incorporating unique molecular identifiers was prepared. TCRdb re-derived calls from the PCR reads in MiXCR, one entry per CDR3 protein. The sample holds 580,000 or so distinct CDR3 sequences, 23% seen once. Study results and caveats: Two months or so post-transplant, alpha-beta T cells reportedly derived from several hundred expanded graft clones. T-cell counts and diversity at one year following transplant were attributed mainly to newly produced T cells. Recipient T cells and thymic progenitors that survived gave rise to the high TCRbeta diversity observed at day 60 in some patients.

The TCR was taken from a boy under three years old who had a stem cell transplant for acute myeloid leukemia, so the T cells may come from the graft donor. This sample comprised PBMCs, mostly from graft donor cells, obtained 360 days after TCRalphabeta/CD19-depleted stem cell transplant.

CDR3 loop: CASSSTGEKLFF. For the CDR3, the DNA is TGTGCCAGCAGTTCGACAGGGGAAAAACTGTTTTTT. V usage is TRBV27 and J usage is TRBJ1-4, with 7 bases fitting TRBD1. The CDR3 is 12 residues long. J was trimmed by 8 bases and V by 4 bases; bases with no gene match: 1. Germline V gene sequence: CDR1 MNHEY, CDR2 SMNVEV (reference sequence).